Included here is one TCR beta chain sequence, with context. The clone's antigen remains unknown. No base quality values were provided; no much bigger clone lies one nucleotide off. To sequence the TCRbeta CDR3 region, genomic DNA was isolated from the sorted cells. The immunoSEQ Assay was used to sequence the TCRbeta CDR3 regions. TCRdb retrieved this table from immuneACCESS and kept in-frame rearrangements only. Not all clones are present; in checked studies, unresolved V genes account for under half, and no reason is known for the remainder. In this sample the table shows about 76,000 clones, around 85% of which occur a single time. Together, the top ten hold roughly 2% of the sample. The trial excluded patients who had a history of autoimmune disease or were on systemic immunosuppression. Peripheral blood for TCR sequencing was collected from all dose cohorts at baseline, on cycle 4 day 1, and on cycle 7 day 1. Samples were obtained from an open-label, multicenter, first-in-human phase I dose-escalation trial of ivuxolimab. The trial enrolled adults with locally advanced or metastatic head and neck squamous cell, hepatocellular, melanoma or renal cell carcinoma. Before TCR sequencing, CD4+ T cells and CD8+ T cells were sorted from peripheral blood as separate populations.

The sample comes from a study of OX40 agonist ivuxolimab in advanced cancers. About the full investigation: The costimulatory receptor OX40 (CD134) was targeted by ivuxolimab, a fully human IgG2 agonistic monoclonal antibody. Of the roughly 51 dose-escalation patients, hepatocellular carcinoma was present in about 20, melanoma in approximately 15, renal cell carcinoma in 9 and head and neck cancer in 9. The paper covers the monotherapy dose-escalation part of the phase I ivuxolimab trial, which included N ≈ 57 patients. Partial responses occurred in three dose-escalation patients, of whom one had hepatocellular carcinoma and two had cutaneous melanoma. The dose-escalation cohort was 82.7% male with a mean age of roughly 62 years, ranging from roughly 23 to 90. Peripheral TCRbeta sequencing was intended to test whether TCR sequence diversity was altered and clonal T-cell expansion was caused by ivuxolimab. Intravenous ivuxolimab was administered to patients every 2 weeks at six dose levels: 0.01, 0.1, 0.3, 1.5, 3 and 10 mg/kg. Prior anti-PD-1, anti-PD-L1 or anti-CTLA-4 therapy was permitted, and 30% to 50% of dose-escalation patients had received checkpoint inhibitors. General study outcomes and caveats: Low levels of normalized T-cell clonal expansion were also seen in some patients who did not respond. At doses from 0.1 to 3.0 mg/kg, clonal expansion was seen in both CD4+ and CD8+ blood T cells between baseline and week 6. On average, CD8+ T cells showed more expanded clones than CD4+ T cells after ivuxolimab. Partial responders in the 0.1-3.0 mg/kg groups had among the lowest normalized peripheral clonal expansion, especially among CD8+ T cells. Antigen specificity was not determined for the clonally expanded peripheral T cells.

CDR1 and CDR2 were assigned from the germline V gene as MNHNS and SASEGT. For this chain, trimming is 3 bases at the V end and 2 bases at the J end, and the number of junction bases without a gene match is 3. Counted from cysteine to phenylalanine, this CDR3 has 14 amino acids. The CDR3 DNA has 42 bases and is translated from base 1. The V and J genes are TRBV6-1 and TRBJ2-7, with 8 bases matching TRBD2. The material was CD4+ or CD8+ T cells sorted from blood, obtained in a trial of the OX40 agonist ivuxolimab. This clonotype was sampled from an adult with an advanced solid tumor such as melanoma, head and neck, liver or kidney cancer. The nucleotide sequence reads TGTGCCAGCAGTGATCTAGCGGGCCCCTACGAGCAGTACTTC. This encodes CASSDLAGPYEQYF.